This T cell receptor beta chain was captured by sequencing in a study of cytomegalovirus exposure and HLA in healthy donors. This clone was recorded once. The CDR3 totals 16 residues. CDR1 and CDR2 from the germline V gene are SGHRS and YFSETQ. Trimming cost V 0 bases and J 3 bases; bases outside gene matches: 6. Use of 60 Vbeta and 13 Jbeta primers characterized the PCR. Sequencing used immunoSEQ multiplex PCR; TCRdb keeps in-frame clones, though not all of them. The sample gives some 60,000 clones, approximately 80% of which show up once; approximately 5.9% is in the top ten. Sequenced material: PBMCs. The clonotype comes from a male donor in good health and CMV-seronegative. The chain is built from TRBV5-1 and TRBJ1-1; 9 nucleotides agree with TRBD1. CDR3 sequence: CASSLGGDREYTEAFF. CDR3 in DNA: TGCGCCAGCAGCTTGGGGGGGGACAGGGAATACACTGAAGCTTTCTTT.